This T cell receptor (beta chain) came from a study of blood T cell repertoires in COVID-19. Background on the study: The United States, Italy and Spain supplied acute and convalescent COVID-19 samples.

The repertoire was sequenced with immunoSEQ multiplex PCR; TCRdb's copy has only in-frame clones and lacks some. The sample has some 290,000 clones, about 85% seen once. CDR1 and CDR2 (germline): SGHTA, FQGNSA. The CDR3 contains 14 residues. The V and J ends lost 3 bases and 4 bases respectively, with 12 bases between them. The receptor's source is a woman aged 45 to 65 who had recovered from COVID-19. The specimen sequenced was peripheral blood. This chain joins TRBV7-2 and TRBJ1-2, with D possibly TRBD1 on 5 matching bases. CDR3 coding DNA: TGTGCCAGCAGCTTCCGTGACAGCCTCTATGGCTACACCTTC. Protein sequence: CASSFRDSLYGYTF.